This T cell receptor beta chain appears in the sequencing data of a study of blood T cell repertoires in COVID-19 (dated by TCRdb to the early 2020s). In the study overall: The collaborator samples originated in the United States, Italy and Spain and spanned the acute and convalescent phases of COVID-19. The material from the prospective study consisted of cDNA or gDNA derived from T cells, B-cell-depleted T cells, or PBMCs. Subjects who had been exposed to COVID-19, were actively infected with it, or had recovered from it provided the deeply sampled blood TCRbeta repertoires that made up the dataset. The repertoires were released in a freely available public database intended as a resource for research on the immune response to SARS-CoV-2. Samples came from the ongoing ImmuneRACE study (first 160 participants) plus 1,254 subjects from 6 global collaborators. Sample metadata almost always included a de-identified subject ID, COVID-19 status, age in years and sex. Where HLA class I and class II types were available, the types were taken from metadata supplied by the sample provider, not from assay-based typing. General findings and caveats noted by the study authors: The quantity of clinical and demographic metadata differed by source and by participant and was supplied without curation.

Collaborating institutions collected whole blood in K2EDTA tubes following their own protocols. For TCRbeta analysis, collaborators shipped samples in one of three forms: frozen whole blood, isolated PBMCs, or DNA extracted from either of those sample types. The CDR3 runs 12 amino acids, cysteine and phenylalanine included. The entry retains the CDR3 DNA only, 36 bases that are in frame from base 1. Cut back by 6 bases and 8 bases, the V and J ends lie 12 bases apart. CDR1 and CDR2 are read off the germline V gene as SGHDT and YYEEEE. The immunoSEQ Assay, a bias-controlled multiplex PCR, was used to amplify TCRbeta CDR3 regions from genomic DNA. The study's processing was this. The number of nucleated cells in each sample was estimated from the amplification of reference gene primers within the assay. To quantify the absolute abundance of each unique TCRbeta CDR3 rearrangement, sequence reads were collapsed and filtered. For each sample, productive Simpson clonality was calculated as the square root of Simpson's diversity index over productive rearrangements. TCRdb holds this immuneACCESS table with in-frame rearrangements only. Some clones are missing; in checked studies, unresolved V genes explain under half, and the rest has no known cause. The V and J calls and the clone size are those of that table, but D and trimming were determined from the DNA. Here the sample has about 150,000 clones; approximately 86% occur a single time. The top ten clones comprise less than 0.95% of the sample.

With respect to this clone: Its binding antigen is unknown. No much larger clone is present one base from it, and per-base qualities are unavailable.

This TCR was recovered from a woman between 45 and 65 years old with acute or convalescent COVID-19. The rearrangement combines TRBV5-6 with TRBJ2-1; perhaps TRBD1 is the D gene, with 6 bases matching. The sequenced sample consisted of peripheral blood. The DNA reads TGTGCCAGCACCTTACAGGGATATGAGCAGTTCTTC. Translated, it reads CASTLQGYEQFF.